The subject of this entry is one TCR beta chain. There is no known antigen for this receptor. No quality values exist for individual bases; no much larger clone is one base distant. V trim: 4 bases; J trim: 1 base; unmatched bases: 6. Reading the germline V gene gives CDR1 SGHDN and CDR2 FVKESK. The CDR3 contains 18 residues, cysteine and phenylalanine counted. The kept DNA is CDR3 alone, 54 bases in frame from the first base. This sample is part of a study of T cell changes during pregnancy in multiple sclerosis (dated by TCRdb to about 2019). A note on the overall study: In women with multiple sclerosis, the researchers looked at how the T cell repertoire shifted as pregnancy progressed.

The library was produced with the immunoSEQ multiplex PCR assay. As stored in TCRdb, this immuneACCESS dataset retains in-frame rearrangements with V and J assigned. A fraction of the clones does not appear; measured against another copy, unresolved V genes explain less than half of the discrepancy, and the remainder lacks a known reason. The sample table shows 100,000 to 110,000 clones, and over 80% are seen once. The biggest ten clones account for 1.9% of the sample. The sample was peripheral blood, taken after pregnancy. The sequence links TRBV14 to TRBJ2-1, with TRBD2 identical over 14 junction bases. This clonotype originated in a female donor with multiple sclerosis, enrolled in a pregnancy study. The encoded CDR3 is CASSPGLAGEGSYNEQFF. The nucleotides are TGTGCCAGCAGCCCGGGACTAGCGGGGGAGGGGTCCTACAATGAGCAGTTCTTC.